Listed below are T cell receptor beta chains from one sample, sequenced in a study of blood T cell repertoires in COVID-19. Measured with immunoSEQ multiplex PCR; TCRdb has only the in-frame clones, and not every one. The sample includes about 290,000 clones, around 85% of them seen just once. The sequenced sample consisted of peripheral blood. The receptor set was obtained from a woman between 45 and 60 years old with active or convalescent COVID-19. The CDR3 runs from the conserved cysteine through the conserved F or W. The D gene is left open where the match is weak. Clone sizes are given selectively: once, few, many, or a class where the clone is expanded.

TRBJ2-2,-,-,TRBV6-5,CASGSGLNTGELFF,TGTGCCAGCGGGAGCGGCCTGAACACCGGGGAGCTGTTTTTT
TRBJ2-7,-,once,TRBV4-1,CASSQQGEQYF,TGCGCCAGCAGCCAGCAGGGCGAGCAGTACTTC
TRBJ2-7,-,-,TRBV29-1,CSVVEGYYEQYF,TGCAGCGTTGTTGAGGGCTACTACGAGCAGTACTTC
TRBJ1-4,-,once,TRBV5-6,CASSLGSGFREKLFF,TGTGCCAGCAGCTTGGGATCGGGATTTAGGGAAAAACTGTTTTTT
TRBJ2-5,-,-,TRBV6-5,CATYGGYQETQYF,TGTGCCACCTACGGAGGGTACCAAGAGACCCAGTACTTC
TRBJ2-5,TRBD2,-,TRBV7-9,CASSHNGGDQETQYF,TGTGCCAGCAGCCACAACGGGGGGGACCAAGAGACCCAGTACTTC
TRBJ2-2,TRBD1,-,TRBV24-1,CATSDPGQGSTGELFF,TGTGCCACCAGTGATCCCGGACAGGGGAGCACCGGGGAGCTGTTTTTT
TRBJ2-4,-,-,TRBV11-1,CASSRRFENIQYF,TGTGCCAGCAGCAGGAGGTTCGAAAACATTCAGTACTTC
TRBJ1-5,-,-,TRBV24-1,CATHIEGEVSPNQPQHF,TGTGCCACCCATATAGAGGGGGAAGTTTCGCCCAATCAGCCCCAGCATTTT
TRBJ1-2,-,once,TRBV6-5,CASRPTGGPGYTF,TGTGCCAGCCGCCCGACGGGGGGGCCTGGCTACACCTTC
TRBJ2-1,TRBD2,-,TRBV5-4,CASSLDSLGTSGNEQFF,TGTGCCAGCAGCTTGGACAGCCTCGGGACTAGCGGCAATGAGCAGTTCTTC
TRBJ2-3,-,-,TRBV4-1,CASSQIVGTDTQYF,TGCGCCAGCAGCCAAATAGTAGGCACAGATACGCAGTATTTT
TRBJ1-1,-,-,TRBV6-5,CASSYVGEAEAFF,TGTGCCAGCAGTTACGTCGGGGAGGCTGAAGCTTTCTTT
TRBJ1-3,TRBD1,-,TRBV19,CASSSGTASGNTIYF,TGTGCCAGTAGTAGTGGGACAGCCTCTGGAAACACCATATATTTT
TRBJ2-3,-,-,TRBV7-6,CASSLAGVLVDTQYF,TGTGCCAGCAGCTTAGCGGGAGTTCTGGTGGATACGCAGTATTTT
TRBJ1-2,TRBD1,-,TRBV2,CASRRDSYYGYTF,TGTGCCAGCAGGAGGGACAGTTACTATGGCTACACCTTC
TRBJ1-5,-,-,TRBV27,CASSFQQGIGPQHF,TGTGCCAGCAGTTTTCAACAGGGTATAGGGCCCCAGCATTTT
TRBJ2-7,-,-,TRBV7-9,CASSLRAAGNPYEQYF,TGTGCCAGCAGCTTAAGAGCAGCGGGTAATCCCTACGAGCAGTACTTC
TRBJ2-7,TRBD2,-,TRBV10-1,CASSPSSGRSYEQYF,TGCGCCAGCTCCCCATCTAGCGGGAGGTCCTACGAGCAGTACTTC
TRBJ1-6,TRBD1,-,TRBV28,CASSLEGQGSYNSPLHF,TGTGCCAGCAGTTTAGAGGGACAGGGCTCGTATAATTCACCCCTCCACTTT
TRBJ1-2,-,-,TRBV3-1/TRBV3-2,CASSTRNYGYTF,TGTGCCAGCAGCACACGTAACTATGGCTACACCTTC
TRBJ2-3,-,-,TRBV7-9,CASSYSADTQYF,TGTGCCAGCAGCTACAGTGCAGATACGCAGTATTTT
TRBJ2-3,TRBD2,-,TRBV5-1,CASKVGGGPDTQYF,TGCGCCAGCAAGGTTGGCGGGGGGCCAGATACGCAGTATTTT
TRBJ1-2,-,-,TRBV5-1,CASSLARGSANYGYTF,TGCGCCAGCAGCTTGGCGAGGGGGTCAGCTAACTATGGCTACACCTTC
TRBJ1-4,-,-,TRBV9,CASSVDNRMGKLFF,TGTGCCAGCAGCGTCGACAACCGGATGGGAAAACTGTTTTTT
TRBJ2-5,TRBD2,-,TRBV6-1,CASSALAGHKGGYQETQYF,TGTGCCAGCAGTGCCCTAGCGGGCCATAAGGGGGGGTACCAAGAGACCCAGTACTTC
TRBJ2-3,TRBD2,-,TRBV7-6,CASSQLSGRGTDTQYF,TGTGCCAGCAGCCAACTAAGCGGGAGAGGTACAGATACGCAGTATTTT
TRBJ2-1,-,once,TRBV27,CASSLSTSQGTEQFF,TGTGCCAGCAGTTTATCGACTAGTCAGGGCACTGAGCAGTTCTTC
TRBJ2-5,TRBD2,-,TRBV2,CASRRRTSGRGLQETQYF,TGTGCCAGCAGGAGACGGACTAGCGGCCGAGGGTTACAAGAGACCCAGTACTTC
TRBJ1-1,-,-,TRBV29-1,CSVENQGYTEAFF,TGCAGCGTTGAGAATCAGGGGTACACTGAAGCTTTCTTT
TRBJ2-2,-,once,TRBV11-2,CASSLASANTGELFF,TGTGCCAGCAGCTTAGCTAGCGCCAACACCGGGGAGCTGTTTTTT
TRBJ2-2,TRBD2,-,TRBV24-1,CATSDPTSGRGGELFF,TGTGCCACCAGTGACCCGACTAGCGGGCGGGGCGGGGAGCTGTTTTTT
TRBJ2-1,-,-,TRBV7-9,CASSPSVTGTGISYNEQFF,TGTGCCAGCAGCCCATCTGTCACCGGGACTGGGATTTCCTACAATGAGCAGTTCTTC
TRBJ2-5,TRBD2,-,TRBV5-1,CASRTTGLAGEVGGETQYF,TGCGCCAGCAGGACTACCGGACTAGCGGGAGAGGTAGGGGGAGAGACCCAGTACTTC
TRBJ2-1,TRBD1,-,TRBV7-9,CASSSRGPDEQFF,TGTGCCAGCAGCTCCAGGGGGCCAGATGAGCAGTTCTTC
TRBJ2-3,TRBD2,few,TRBV20-1,CSASWASGRALDTQYF,TGCAGTGCTAGTTGGGCTAGCGGGAGGGCCTTAGATACGCAGTATTTT
TRBJ1-2,TRBD1,-,TRBV5-6,CASSLNWGTGLGYTF,TGTGCCAGCAGCTTGAATTGGGGGACAGGGCTTGGCTACACCTTC
TRBJ2-1,-,-,TRBV7-8,CASSYPVLLVSSYNEQFF,TGTGCCAGCAGCTACCCGGTTCTCCTAGTGAGCTCCTACAATGAGCAGTTCTTC
TRBJ2-1,TRBD2,-,TRBV10-3,CAIRGTSGDNEQFF,TGTGCCATCAGGGGGACTAGCGGAGACAATGAGCAGTTCTTC
TRBJ2-7,-,-,TRBV28,CASSLLSVTYEQYF,TGTGCCAGCAGTTTATTGTCAGTAACCTACGAGCAGTACTTC
TRBJ2-7,-,-,TRBV5-1,CASSLLSVNSEQYF,TGCGCCAGCAGCTTGCTTAGCGTCAACTCCGAGCAGTACTTC
TRBJ2-7,TRBD2,once,TRBV4-1,CASSQGEIAGLYYEQYF,TGCGCCAGCAGCCAAGGGGAGATAGCGGGACTCTACTACGAGCAGTACTTC
TRBJ1-1,-,-,TRBV28,CASSLFSTEAFF,TGTGCCAGCAGTTTGTTCTCCACTGAAGCTTTCTTT
TRBJ2-2,-,-,TRBV28,CASSRWTASTGELFF,TGTGCCAGCAGTCGCTGGACAGCCAGCACCGGGGAGCTGTTTTTT
TRBJ2-1,TRBD1,-,TRBV5-1,CASSRGTGRSNEQFF,TGCGCCAGCAGCAGGGGGACAGGGCGTAGCAATGAGCAGTTCTTC
TRBJ1-2,TRBD1,-,TRBV29-1,CSVEDPGDRRYGYTF,TGCAGCGTTGAAGATCCGGGGGACAGGCGCTATGGCTACACCTTC
TRBJ1-2,TRBD1,-,TRBV6-5,CASGQGTNYGYTF,TGTGCCAGTGGACAGGGAACGAACTATGGCTACACCTTC
TRBJ2-7,-,-,TRBV7-3,CASSLRSGPYEQYF,TGTGCCAGCAGCTTACGGTCAGGGCCCTACGAGCAGTACTTC